Listed below are T cell receptor beta chains from one sample, sequenced in a study of shared clonotypes between healthy human individuals. Method: immunoSEQ multiplex PCR; TCRdb's copy keeps in-frame clones and lacks some. The sample has about 340,000 clones; about 73% are singletons. The sequenced material came from memory CD4+ T cells sorted from blood. The receptors derive from a man aged 25 to 40 in good health. Both conserved end residues are part of each CDR3. The D gene is left open where the match is weak. The listing skips clone size in some rows; elsewhere it reads once, few, many or a size class.

clone size,V gene,J gene,D gene,CDR3 protein,CDR3 DNA
NA,TRBV5-1,TRBJ2-7,NA,CASSSEGRAYEQYF,TGCGCCAGCAGCTCGGAGGGAAGGGCCTACGAGCAGTACTTC
NA,TRBV28,TRBJ2-3,NA,CASTAGRADTQYF,TGTGCCAGCACGGCGGGAAGGGCAGATACGCAGTATTTT
NA,TRBV6-1,TRBJ2-1,NA,CAALSRLDSYNEQFF,TGTGCCGCACTCTCGCGGTTAGACTCCTACAATGAGCAGTTCTTC
once,TRBV4-2,TRBJ1-4,TRBD1,CASSQDPGQGSEKLFF,TGTGCCAGCAGCCAAGATCCGGGACAGGGTTCGGAAAAACTGTTTTTT
few,TRBV6-5,TRBJ1-6,NA,CASSYLGESPLHF,TGTGCCAGCAGTTATCTGGGGGAATCACCCCTCCACTTT
NA,TRBV19,TRBJ2-7,NA,CASSIRRTSYEQYF,TGTGCCAGTAGTATCAGGCGTACATCCTACGAGCAGTACTTC
NA,TRBV2,TRBJ2-5,TRBD2,CASSRLAGEKETQYF,TGTGCCAGCAGCCGACTAGCGGGAGAAAAAGAGACCCAGTACTTC
NA,TRBV10-1,TRBJ2-3,TRBD2,CASTAGGTDTQYF,TGCGCCAGCACAGCGGGAGGGACAGATACGCAGTATTTT
NA,TRBV7-2,TRBJ1-2,NA,CASSFGVNYGYTF,TGTGCCAGCAGCTTTGGGGTTAACTATGGCTACACCTTC
NA,TRBV19,TRBJ2-3,NA,CASSISPSTDTQYF,TGTGCCAGTAGTATTTCTCCCAGCACAGATACGCAGTATTTT
NA,TRBV28,TRBJ2-7,NA,CASSLGSPSEQYF,TGTGCCAGCAGTTTAGGTTCACCTAGCGAGCAGTACTTC
NA,TRBV9,TRBJ2-5,TRBD1,CASSVHRDRKETQYF,TGTGCCAGCAGCGTACACCGGGACAGGAAAGAGACCCAGTACTTC
NA,TRBV15,TRBJ2-7,NA,CATSRDEGGEQYF,TGTGCCACCAGCAGAGATGAAGGGGGCGAGCAGTACTTC
once,TRBV5-1,TRBJ1-3,NA,CASSLGATSGNTIYF,TGCGCCAGCAGCTTGGGGGCGACCAGCGGAAACACCATATATTTT
NA,TRBV18,TRBJ1-5,TRBD1,CASSRETGGAGQPQHF,TGTGCCAGCTCACGGGAGACAGGGGGCGCGGGGCAGCCCCAGCATTTT
NA,TRBV19,TRBJ2-5,NA,CASSLTSQETQYF,TGTGCCAGTAGTCTCACTAGTCAAGAGACCCAGTACTTC
once,TRBV28,TRBJ2-5,TRBD1,CASSLTGQGVETQYF,TGTGCCAGCAGTTTAACGGGACAGGGTGTTGAGACCCAGTACTTC
NA,TRBV9,TRBJ2-5,NA,CASSRTGIQETQYF,TGTGCCAGCAGTCGAACCGGGATCCAAGAGACCCAGTACTTC
NA,TRBV5-4,TRBJ1-2,NA,CASSPRLGVVSYGYTF,TGTGCCAGCAGCCCCCGCTTGGGAGTGGTAAGCTATGGCTACACCTTC
NA,TRBV5-1,TRBJ2-5,NA,CASSYPAEETQYF,TGCGCCAGCAGCTACCCGGCGGAAGAGACCCAGTACTTC
NA,TRBV7-2,TRBJ2-1,TRBD2,CASSLAGGQYNEQFF,TGTGCCAGCAGCCTAGCGGGAGGGCAATACAATGAGCAGTTCTTC
NA,TRBV5-5,TRBJ2-5,NA,CASSLGGGTQYF,TGTGCCAGCAGCTTGGGGGGAGGGACCCAGTACTTC
NA,TRBV4-1,TRBJ2-2,NA,CASSREGTRNTGELFF,TGCGCCAGCAGCCGCGAAGGGACCCGGAACACCGGGGAGCTGTTTTTT
NA,TRBV7-3,TRBJ2-2,NA,CASSLVPNTGELFF,TGTGCCAGCAGCTTAGTACCGAACACCGGGGAGCTGTTTTTT
once,TRBV19,TRBJ1-5,TRBD1,CASSPGTGGSSNQPQHF,TGTGCCAGTAGCCCCGGGACAGGGGGCTCTAGCAATCAGCCCCAGCATTTT
NA,TRBV19,TRBJ1-1,NA,CASSILGSGDTEAFF,TGTGCCAGTAGTATTTTAGGATCCGGGGACACTGAAGCTTTCTTT
NA,TRBV2,TRBJ2-7,NA,CARGPREQRDEQYF,TGTGCCAGGGGGCCTCGCGAACAGCGGGACGAGCAGTACTTC
NA,TRBV18,TRBJ2-3,NA,CASSPVPGTDTQYF,TGTGCCAGCTCACCGGTCCCGGGCACAGATACGCAGTATTTT
NA,TRBV5-1,TRBJ2-7,TRBD1,CASRRGQGVSYEQYF,TGCGCCAGCAGGAGGGGACAGGGAGTATCCTACGAGCAGTACTTC
NA,TRBV28,TRBJ1-5,NA,CASSLRGQGPYQPQHF,TGTGCCAGCAGCCTCCGGGGCCAGGGGCCGTATCAGCCCCAGCATTTT
NA,TRBV4-3,TRBJ2-5,TRBD1,CASSQTTGAPQYF,TGCGCCAGCAGCCAAACGACAGGGGCGCCCCAGTACTTC
few,TRBV4-1,TRBJ1-5,NA,CASRKGWDQPQHF,TGCGCCAGCAGGAAGGGGTGGGATCAGCCCCAGCATTTT
NA,TRBV19,TRBJ1-4,NA,CASSIRGLGEKLFF,TGTGCCAGTAGTATCCGGGGTTTAGGTGAAAAACTGTTTTTT
NA,TRBV5-4,TRBJ2-3,NA,CASSLRITGPGLDTQYF,TGTGCCAGCAGCTTGAGAATTACGGGACCAGGGCTAGATACGCAGTATTTT
NA,TRBV28,TRBJ1-5,NA,CASSLGGASNQPQHF,TGTGCCAGCAGTCTTGGGGGGGCGAGCAATCAGCCCCAGCATTTT
NA,TRBV18,TRBJ2-7,NA,CASSPAGRGGEQYF,TGTGCCAGCTCGCCGGCGGGGCGGGGTGGGGAGCAGTACTTC
NA,TRBV5-1,TRBJ2-1,TRBD2,CASSLALAESYNEQFF,TGCGCCAGCAGCTTGGCCCTAGCGGAGTCCTACAATGAGCAGTTCTTC
NA,TRBV7-8,TRBJ2-6,NA,CASSLVAGANVLTF,TGTGCCAGCAGCTTAGTTGCTGGGGCCAACGTCCTGACTTTC
few,TRBV7-8,TRBJ2-2,TRBD2,CASSLTAGYTGELFF,TGTGCCAGCAGCTTAACAGCGGGATACACCGGGGAGCTGTTTTTT
NA,TRBV7-2,TRBJ2-5,NA,CASSSAGAETQYF,TGTGCCAGCAGCTCCGCGGGGGCGGAGACCCAGTACTTC
NA,TRBV6-1,TRBJ1-2,NA,CASIPGGNYGYTF,TGTGCCAGCATTCCGGGGGGGAACTATGGCTACACCTTC
NA,TRBV19,TRBJ2-1,NA,CASSIYHEQFF,TGTGCCAGTAGTATCTACCATGAGCAGTTCTTC
NA,TRBV11-2,TRBJ2-6,NA,CASSSTTSGANVLTF,TGTGCCAGCAGCTCAACAACGTCTGGGGCCAACGTCCTGACTTTC
NA,TRBV19,TRBJ2-5,NA,CASNQGFGLQETQYF,TGTGCCAGTAATCAGGGATTTGGACTGCAAGAGACCCAGTACTTC
NA,TRBV4-3,TRBJ2-2,TRBD1,CASSQETGATGELFF,TGCGCCAGCAGCCAAGAGACAGGGGCCACCGGGGAGCTGTTTTTT
NA,TRBV5-4,TRBJ2-3,NA,CASAQQLHTDTQYF,TGTGCCAGCGCACAACAGTTACACACAGATACGCAGTATTTT
NA,TRBV19,TRBJ1-3,NA,CASSILQGSGNTIYF,TGTGCCAGTAGTATTCTCCAGGGGTCTGGAAACACCATATATTTT
NA,TRBV9,TRBJ2-1,TRBD2,CASSVEGASGRAPSDNEQFF,TGTGCCAGCAGCGTAGAAGGAGCTAGCGGGAGGGCCCCCAGCGACAATGAGCAGTTCTTC
NA,TRBV18,TRBJ2-7,TRBD2,CASSPSSGRPKQYF,TGTGCCAGCTCACCGTCTAGCGGGAGGCCAAAGCAGTACTTC
NA,TRBV27,TRBJ1-2,TRBD1,CASSLGQGVYGYTF,TGTGCCAGCAGTTTAGGACAGGGTGTATATGGCTACACCTTC
NA,TRBV10-3,TRBJ1-4,NA,CATRLGEKLFF,TGTGCCACTCGGTTAGGTGAAAAACTGTTTTTT
few,TRBV5-1,TRBJ2-3,NA,CASSLAQGLDTQYF,TGCGCCAGCAGCTTGGCCCAGGGTCTAGATACGCAGTATTTT
NA,TRBV11-2,TRBJ2-7,TRBD1,CASSKGQGATYEQYF,TGTGCCAGCAGTAAAGGACAGGGGGCTACCTACGAGCAGTACTTC
few,TRBV11-1,TRBJ2-1,TRBD2,CASSLGGIAGAYNEQFF,TGTGCCAGCAGCTTGGGGGGGATAGCGGGAGCTTACAATGAGCAGTTCTTC
NA,TRBV19,TRBJ2-1,NA,CASIGGAWAPHGGYNEQFF,TGTGCCAGCATTGGGGGTGCTTGGGCGCCCCACGGGGGTTACAATGAGCAGTTCTTC
once,TRBV28,TRBJ1-1,TRBD1,CASSEGRGRGVTEAFF,TGTGCCAGCAGTGAAGGCAGGGGGCGCGGAGTCACTGAAGCTTTCTTT
few,TRBV9,TRBJ2-7,NA,CASSGSSRDVGEQYF,TGTGCCAGCAGCGGTAGTTCTCGGGATGTAGGCGAGCAGTACTTC
once,TRBV5-1,TRBJ2-2,NA,CASRGTTKGVGELFF,TGCGCCAGCAGAGGGACAACCAAAGGGGTCGGGGAGCTGTTTTTT
NA,TRBV2,TRBJ1-6,NA,CASSREANSPLHF,TGTGCCAGCAGCAGGGAGGCCAATTCACCCCTCCACTTT